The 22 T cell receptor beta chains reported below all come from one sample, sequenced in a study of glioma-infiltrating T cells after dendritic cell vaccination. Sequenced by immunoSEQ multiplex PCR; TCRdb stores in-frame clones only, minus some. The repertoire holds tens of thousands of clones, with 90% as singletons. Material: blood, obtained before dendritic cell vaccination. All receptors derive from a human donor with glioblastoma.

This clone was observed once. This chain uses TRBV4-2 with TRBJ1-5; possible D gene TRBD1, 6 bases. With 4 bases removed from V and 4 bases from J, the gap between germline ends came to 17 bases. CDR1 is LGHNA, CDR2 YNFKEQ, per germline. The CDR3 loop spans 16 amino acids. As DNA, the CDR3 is TGTGCCAGCAGCCGGGGGCTGCGAGGGATTAATCAGCCCCAGCATTTT. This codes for CASSRGLRGINQPQHF.

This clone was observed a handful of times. CDR3 sequence: CASVDRGGSYEQYF. The DNA for the CDR3 is TGCGCCAGCGTAGACCGGGGGGGGTCCTACGAGCAGTACTTC. The chain combines TRBV23-1 with TRBJ2-7, with 8 bases lining up with TRBD2. TRBV23-1 is labeled an ORF, and its function is uncertain. With V trimmed by 8 bases and J by 1 base, 7 bases remained unmatched. The CDR3 is 14 amino acids.

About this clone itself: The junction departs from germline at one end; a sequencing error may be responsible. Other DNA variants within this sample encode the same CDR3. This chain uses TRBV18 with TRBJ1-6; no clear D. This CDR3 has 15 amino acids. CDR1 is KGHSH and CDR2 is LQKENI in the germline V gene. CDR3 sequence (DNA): TGTGCCAGCTCACCGAGGGAGGCCTATAATTCCCCCCTCCACTTT. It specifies CASSPREAYNSPLHF.

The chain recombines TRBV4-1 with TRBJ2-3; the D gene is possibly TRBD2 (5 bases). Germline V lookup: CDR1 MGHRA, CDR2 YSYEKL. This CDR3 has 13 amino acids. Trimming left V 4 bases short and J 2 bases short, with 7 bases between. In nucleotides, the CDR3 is TGCGCCAGCAGCCGGACTTTCACAGATACGCAGTATTTT. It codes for CASSRTFTDTQYF.

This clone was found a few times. CDR3 region: CASSRDFNEKLFF. Here the CDR3 DNA reads TGTGCCAGCAGTAGAGACTTTAATGAAAAACTGTTTTTT. This sequence joins TRBV6-6 and TRBJ1-4; D ambiguous. The CDR3 loop spans 13 amino acids. The V end lost 5 bases, the J end lost 4 bases, and 8 bases lay between the germline ends. The germline V gene encodes CDR1 MNHNY and CDR2 SVGAGI (reference sequence).

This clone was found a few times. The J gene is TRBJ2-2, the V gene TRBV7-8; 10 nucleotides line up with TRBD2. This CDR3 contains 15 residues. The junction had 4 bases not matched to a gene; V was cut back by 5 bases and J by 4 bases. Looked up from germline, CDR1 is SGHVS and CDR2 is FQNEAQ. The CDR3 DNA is TGTGCCAGCAGCCCCGGGACTAGCGTCACCGGGGAGCTGTTTTTT. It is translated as CASSPGTSVTGELFF.

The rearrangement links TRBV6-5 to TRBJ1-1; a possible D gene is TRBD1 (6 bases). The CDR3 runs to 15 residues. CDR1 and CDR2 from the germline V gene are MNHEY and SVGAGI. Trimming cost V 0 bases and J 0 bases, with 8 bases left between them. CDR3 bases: TGTGCCAGCAGTTACTCGTACAGGGTGAACACTGAAGCTTTCTTT. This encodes CASSYSYRVNTEAFF.

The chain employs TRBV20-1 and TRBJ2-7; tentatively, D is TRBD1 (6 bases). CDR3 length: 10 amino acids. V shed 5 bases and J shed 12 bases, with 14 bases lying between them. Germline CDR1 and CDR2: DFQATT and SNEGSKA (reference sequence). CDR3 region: CSAPDRRRYF. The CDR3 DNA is TGCAGTGCTCCCGACAGGCGACGGTACTTC.

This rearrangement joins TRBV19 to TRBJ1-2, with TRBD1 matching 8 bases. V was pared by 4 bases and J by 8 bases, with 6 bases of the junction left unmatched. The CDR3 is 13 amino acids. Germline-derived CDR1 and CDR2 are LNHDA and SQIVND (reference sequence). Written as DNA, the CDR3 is TGTGCCAGTAGTAAGACGACAGGGGTCGGCTACACCTTC. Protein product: CASSKTTGVGYTF.

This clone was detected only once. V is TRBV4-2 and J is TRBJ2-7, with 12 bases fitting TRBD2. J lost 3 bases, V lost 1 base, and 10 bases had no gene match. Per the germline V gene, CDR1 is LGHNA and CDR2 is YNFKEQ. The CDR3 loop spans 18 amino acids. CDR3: CASSQGTRTSGVLYEQYF. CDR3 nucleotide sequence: TGTGCCAGCAGCCAAGGGACCCGGACTAGCGGGGTGCTCTACGAGCAGTACTTC.

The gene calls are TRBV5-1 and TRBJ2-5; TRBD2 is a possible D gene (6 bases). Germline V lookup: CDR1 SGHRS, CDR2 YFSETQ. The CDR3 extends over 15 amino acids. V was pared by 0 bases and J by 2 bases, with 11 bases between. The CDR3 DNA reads TGCGCCAGCAGCTTGGTGTGGGGAGGACAAGAGACCCAGTACTTC. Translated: CASSLVWGGQETQYF.

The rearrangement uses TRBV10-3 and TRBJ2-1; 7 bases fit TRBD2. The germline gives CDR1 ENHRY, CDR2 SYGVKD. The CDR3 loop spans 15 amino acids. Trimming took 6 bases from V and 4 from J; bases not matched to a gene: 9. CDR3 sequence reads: CAIRFSSGEYNEQFF. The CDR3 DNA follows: TGTGCCATCAGATTTAGCAGCGGGGAATACAATGAGCAGTTCTTC.

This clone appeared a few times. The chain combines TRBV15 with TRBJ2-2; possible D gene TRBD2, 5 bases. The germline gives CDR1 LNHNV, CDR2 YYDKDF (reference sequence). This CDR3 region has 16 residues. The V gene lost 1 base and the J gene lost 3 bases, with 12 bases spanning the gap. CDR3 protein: CATSRVEGIDTGELFF. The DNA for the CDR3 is TGTGCCACCAGCAGAGTTGAGGGCATAGACACCGGGGAGCTGTTTTTT. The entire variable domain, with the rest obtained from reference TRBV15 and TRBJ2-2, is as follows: DAMVIQNPRYQVTQFGKPVTLSCSQTLNHNVMYWYQQKSSQAPKLLFHYYDKDFNNEADTPDNFQSRRPNTSFCFLDIRSPGLGDTAMYLCATSRVEGIDTGELFFGEGSRLTVL.

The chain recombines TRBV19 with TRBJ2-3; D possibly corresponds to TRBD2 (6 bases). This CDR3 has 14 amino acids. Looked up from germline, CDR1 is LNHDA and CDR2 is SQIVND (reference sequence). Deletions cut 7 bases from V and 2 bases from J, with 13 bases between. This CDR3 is CASTLGGVTDTQYF. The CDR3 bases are TGTGCCAGTACCCTTGGCGGGGTCACAGATACGCAGTATTTT.

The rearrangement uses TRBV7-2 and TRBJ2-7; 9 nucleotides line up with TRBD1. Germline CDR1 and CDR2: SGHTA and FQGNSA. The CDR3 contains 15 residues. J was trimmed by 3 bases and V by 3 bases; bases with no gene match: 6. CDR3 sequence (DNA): TGTGCCAGCAGCTTGGGACAGGGTAGGCTCTACGAGCAGTACTTC. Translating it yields CASSLGQGRLYEQYF.

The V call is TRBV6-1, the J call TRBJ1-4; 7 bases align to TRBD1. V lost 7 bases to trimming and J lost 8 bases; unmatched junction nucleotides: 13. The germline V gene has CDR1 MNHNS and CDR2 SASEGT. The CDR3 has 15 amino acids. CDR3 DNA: TGTGCCAGCACCCACGCCGGGACAGCGGCAGAAAAACTGTTTTTT. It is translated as CASTHAGTAAEKLFF.

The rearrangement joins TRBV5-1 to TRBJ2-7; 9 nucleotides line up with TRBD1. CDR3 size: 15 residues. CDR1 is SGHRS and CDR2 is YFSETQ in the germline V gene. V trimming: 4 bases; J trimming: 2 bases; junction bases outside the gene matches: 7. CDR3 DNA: TGCGCCAGCAGCGCCGGGACAGGGAGAACCTACGAGCAGTACTTC. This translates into CASSAGTGRTYEQYF.

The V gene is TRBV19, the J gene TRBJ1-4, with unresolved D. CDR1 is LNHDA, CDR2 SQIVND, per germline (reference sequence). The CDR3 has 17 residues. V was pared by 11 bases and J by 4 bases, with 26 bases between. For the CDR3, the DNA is TGTGCCTGTGGGCCCCCTCATGGGCAACCCCTTAATGAAAAACTGTTTTTT. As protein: CACGPPHGQPLNEKLFF.

The CDR3 sequence is CASISHPGDPSWNTGELFF. CDR3 DNA sequence: TGTGCCAGCATCTCACACCCGGGAGATCCCTCTTGGAACACCGGGGAGCTGTTTTTT. The chain uses TRBV11-2 and TRBJ2-2, with D possibly being TRBD2 (6 bases). The CDR3 totals 19 residues. The V end lost 7 bases, the J end lost 1 base, and 25 bases lay between the germline ends. The germline CDR1 and CDR2 sequences are SGHAT and FQNNGV.

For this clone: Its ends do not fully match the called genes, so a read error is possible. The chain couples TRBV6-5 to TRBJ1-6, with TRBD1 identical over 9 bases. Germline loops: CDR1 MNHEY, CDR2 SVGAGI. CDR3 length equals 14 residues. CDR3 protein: CASRTGVNNSPPHF. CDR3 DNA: TGCGCCAGCAGGACAGGGGTGAATAATTCACCCCCCCACTTT.

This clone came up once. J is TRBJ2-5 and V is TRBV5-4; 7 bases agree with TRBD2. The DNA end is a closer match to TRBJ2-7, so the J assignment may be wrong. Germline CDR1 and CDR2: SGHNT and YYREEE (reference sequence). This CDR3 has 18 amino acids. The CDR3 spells CASSPLGDGGGLKSEQYF. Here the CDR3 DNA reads TGTGCCAGCAGCCCTCTTGGGGATGGCGGGGGACTCAAAAGCGAGCAGTACTTC.

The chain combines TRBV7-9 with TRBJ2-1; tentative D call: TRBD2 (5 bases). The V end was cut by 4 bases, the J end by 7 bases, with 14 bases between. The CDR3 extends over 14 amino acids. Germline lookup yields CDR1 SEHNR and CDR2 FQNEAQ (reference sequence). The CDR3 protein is CASSSGLLVNEQFF. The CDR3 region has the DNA TGTGCCAGCAGCTCTGGACTTCTTGTGAATGAGCAGTTCTTC. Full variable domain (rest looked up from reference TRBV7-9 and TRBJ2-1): DTGVSQNPRHKITKRGQNVTFRCDPISEHNRLYWYRQTLGQGPEFLTYFQNEAQLEKSRLLSDRFSAERPKGSFSTLEIQRTEQGDSAMYLCASSSGLLVNEQFFGPGTRLTVL.